These 2 T cell receptor beta chains share one sample of origin, sequenced in a study of blood T cell repertoires in COVID-19. Using immunoSEQ multiplex PCR, the repertoire was profiled, and TCRdb retains in-frame clones only, with some absent. This sample yields more than 200,000 clones, of which less than 90% are seen a single time; about 10% belongs to the top ten. The specimen was peripheral blood. These receptors all come from a woman of 80 years or more with COVID-19, enrolled during active disease.

The chain combines TRBV30 with TRBJ2-2; unclear D gene. This CDR3 comprises 12 residues. The germline gives CDR1 GTSNPN, CDR2 SVGIG (reference sequence). V was cut by 2 bases and J by 6 bases, with 7 bases left in between. CDR3 DNA sequence: TGTGCCTGGAGTACTTTGGCCGGGGAGCTGTTTTTT. It is translated as CAWSTLAGELFF.

The rearrangement links TRBV10-3 to TRBJ2-5, with 13 bases lining up with TRBD2. Germline-derived CDR1 and CDR2 are ENHRY and SYGVKD. V gave up 11 bases and J gave up 3 bases; unmatched junction bases: 6. This CDR3 has 14 residues. This CDR3 reads CASRLAGGEETQYF. Written as DNA, the CDR3 is TGTGCCTCGCGACTAGCGGGGGGCGAAGAGACCCAGTACTTC.